A single sample gave rise to the 12 T cell receptor beta chains below, sequenced in a study of blood T cell repertoires in COVID-19. Sequencing used immunoSEQ multiplex PCR; TCRdb keeps in-frame clones, though not all of them. The repertoire consists of approximately 100,000 clones, with around three quarters occurring once and the leading ten covering less than 5%. Sequenced input: peripheral blood. All receptors come from a human donor in a cohort sampled during active or convalescent COVID-19.

The chain links TRBV28 to TRBJ1-2; D perhaps matches TRBD1 (5 bases). The CDR3 is made up of 13 amino acids. Germline CDR1 is MDHEN and CDR2 is SYDVKM. Trimming shortened V by 5 bases and J by 3 bases, and 10 bases separated the two germline ends. In DNA, the CDR3 is TGTGCCAGCAGTACGGGGGGGGACTATGGCTACACCTTC. Protein sequence: CASSTGGDYGYTF.

The genes are TRBV5-4 and TRBJ1-6; a possible D gene is TRBD1 (5 bases). The CDR3 spans 15 residues. Trimming took off 4 bases at V and 6 bases at J, with 14 bases between the two ends. Germline CDR1 and CDR2: SGHNT and YYREEE (reference sequence). The CDR3 DNA is TGTGCCAGCAGCCCCTCGGGGGGTGGTAATTCACCCCTCCACTTT. This sequence encodes CASSPSGGGNSPLHF.

The genes are TRBV24-1 and TRBJ2-7; 9 bases fit TRBD1. The length of the CDR3 is 15 residues. Germline V gene sequence: CDR1 KGHDR, CDR2 SFDVKD. Trimming removed 4 bases from V and 3 bases from J; junction bases left unmatched: 6. The CDR3: CATSEAGTGIYEQYF. CDR3 nucleotides: TGTGCCACCAGTGAAGCCGGGACAGGGATCTACGAGCAGTACTTC.

This chain uses TRBV7-6 with TRBJ1-1; 8 bases are a match to TRBD1. V was clipped by 5 bases and J by 7 bases; unmatched bases: 12. The CDR3 is made up of 15 amino acids. Germline CDR1 is SGHVS and CDR2 is FNYEAQ. The CDR3 spells CASSPKAGGMVEAFF. The CDR3 DNA sequence: TGTGCCAGCAGCCCAAAGGCAGGGGGCATGGTTGAAGCTTTCTTT.

This rearrangement joins TRBV28 to TRBJ1-2; no firm D call. Trimming stripped 3 bases from V and 5 bases from J, with 19 bases between. This CDR3 contains 16 residues. Germline V CDR1 and CDR2: MDHEN, SYDVKM. The CDR3 nucleotides read TGTGCCAGCAGTTTGTCTCGCCGGGGAGTGGGTTATGGCTACACCTTC. As protein: CASSLSRRGVGYGYTF.

This sequence joins TRBV19 and TRBJ2-5, with 8 bases identical to TRBD2. The ends lost 2 bases at V and 1 base at J; junction bases unmatched: 3. The CDR3 extends over 15 amino acids. CDR1 and CDR2 from the germline V gene are LNHDA and SQIVND (reference sequence). The CDR3 DNA sequence: TGTGCCAGTAGTATACGGGGGGGGCTCCAAGAGACCCAGTACTTC. Translation gives CASSIRGGLQETQYF.

The V call is TRBV20-1, the J call TRBJ2-1; D is uncertain. V was clipped by 1 base and J by 4 bases, with 2 bases between them. The V gene's germline CDR1 is DFQATT and CDR2 SNEGSKA (reference sequence). This CDR3 has 11 amino acids. CDR3 sequence (DNA): TGCAGTGCTAGAGCGTACAATGAGCAGTTCTTC. Encoded protein: CSARAYNEQFF.

The genes are TRBV7-2 and TRBJ2-2, with TRBD2 identical over 7 bases. V was pared by 6 bases and J by 4 bases, with 2 bases of the junction left unmatched. The CDR3 spans 13 residues. CDR1 and CDR2 (germline): SGHTA, FQGNSA. The CDR3 DNA reads TGTGCCAGCAGTACTAGCGCCACCGGGGAGCTGTTTTTT. Its translation: CASSTSATGELFF.

The CDR3 sequence: CASSPGQGEGYTF. The CDR3 nucleotides read TGTGCCAGCAGCCCCGGACAGGGCGAGGGCTACACCTTC. V is TRBV2 and J is TRBJ1-2; 8 bases are a match to TRBD1. V lost 6 bases to trimming and J lost 8 bases; unmatched junction nucleotides: 8. In germline, CDR1 is SNHLY, CDR2 FYNNEI. CDR3 length: 13 residues. The variable domain in full, completed from reference TRBV2 and TRBJ1-2, reads EPEVTQTPSHQVTQMGQEVILRCVPISNHLYFYWYRQILGQKVEFLVSFYNNEISEKSEIFDDQFSVERPDGSNFTLKIRSTKLEDSAMYFCASSPGQGEGYTFGSGTRLTVV.

The genes are TRBV29-1 and TRBJ1-2; 8 bases are a match to TRBD1. This CDR3 is built from 17 residues. V shed 3 bases, J shed 3 bases, and the junction held 15 bases outside the gene matches. CDR1 is SQVTM and CDR2 is ANQGSEA in the germline V gene. The CDR3 loop reads CSVDPWTGSIRDYGYTF. The CDR3 bases are TGCAGCGTTGACCCCTGGACAGGGTCGATAAGGGACTATGGCTACACCTTC.

V is TRBV11-2 and J is TRBJ2-3; a possible D gene is TRBD1 (5 bases). The CDR3 totals 13 residues. The germline CDR1 and CDR2 sequences are SGHAT and FQNNGV. The V end was cut by 8 bases, the J end by 1 base, with 10 bases between. DNA for the CDR3: TGTGCCAGCCTGGACAAACGCACAGATACGCAGTATTTT. It specifies CASLDKRTDTQYF.

The V call is TRBV10-1, the J call TRBJ2-3; tentatively, D is TRBD2 (6 bases). V dropped 4 bases and J dropped 5 bases, with 13 bases sitting between them. The CDR3 spans 14 residues. Germline values: CDR1 WNHNN, CDR2 SYGVQD (reference sequence). The DNA of the CDR3 is TGCGCCAGCAGTGCCAGCTCGGGGGTAGATACGCAGTATTTT. Its protein is CASSASSGVDTQYF.